This TCR beta chain was identified in a study of CD8 T cells in Susac syndrome. Overall study findings and caveats: The study conceded that relatively few individuals underwent its TCR sequencing and HLA analysis.

The CDR3 is 17 residues long. V was cut by 0 bases and J by 5 bases, with 19 bases left in between. Germline values: CDR1 SGHRS, CDR2 YFSETQ. Concerning this clonotype: What it recognizes is unknown.

TCR beta sequences were obtained from blood CD8+ and CD4+ T cells. Controls were age- and sex-matched healthy donors. Random hexamers were used to reverse transcribe roughly 0.45 to 1 ug of RNA. A multiplex approach, immunoSEQ multiplex PCR, amplified TCR beta CDR3 across 54 Vbeta and 13 Jbeta. One entry per CDR3 protein, called by TCRdb with MiXCR from the immunoSEQ multiplex PCR reads. The table shows about 200,000 distinct CDR3 sequences, with 90% to 95% occurring only once. The origin of this receptor is a human donor in good health. The rearrangement uses TRBV5-1 and TRBJ2-3; D is unresolved. The specimen sequenced was CD4+ T cells from PBMCs. The CDR3 sequence is CASSLAYGFRLEDTQYF. In nucleotides, the CDR3 is TGCGCCAGCAGCTTGGCCTACGGGTTCCGCTTGGAAGATACGCAGTATTTT.